Presented here are 13 T cell receptor beta chains from one specimen sequenced in a study of T-cell memory formation after mild COVID-19. Using its own MiXCR run on the 5' RACE reads, TCRdb lists one record per CDR3 protein. The sample records approximately 410,000 distinct CDR3 sequences, under 25% being singletons. The sequencing input was PBMCs or a T cell subset sorted from them (not recorded which). The receptors here all came from an adult woman who had mild COVID-19 (a few samples of this study predate the infection). Cell type and time point are not known.

Only a few counts were recorded for this clonotype. This rearrangement joins TRBV6-2 or TRBV6-3 to TRBJ2-7, with D possibly matching TRBD1 (6 bases). V dropped 6 bases and J dropped 0 bases, with 12 bases sitting between them. CDR3 size: 14 residues. Germline V lookup: CDR1 MNHEY, CDR2 SVGEGT. The CDR3 DNA reads TGTGCCAGCAGCACTTCGGGACACTCCTACGAGCAGTACTTC. Its translation: CASSTSGHSYEQYF.

The V gene is TRBV12-3 or TRBV12-4, the J gene TRBJ2-2; D is unresolved. Trimming shortened V by 6 bases and J by 7 bases, and 12 bases separated the two germline ends. This CDR3 has 13 residues. The CDR3 DNA reads TGTGCCAGCAGCCCACGGGCCGGCGGGGAGCTGTTTTTT. Its protein is CASSPRAGGELFF.

CDR3 residues: CASSLLGNAADGYTF. The CDR3 DNA is TGCGCCAGCAGCTTGTTGGGCAACGCGGCGGACGGCTACACCTTC. The chain uses TRBV5-1 and TRBJ1-2; D unresolved. The CDR3 sequence is 15 residues long. Germline CDR1 reads SGHRS; CDR2 reads YFSETQ. V lost 1 base to trimming and J lost 8 bases, with 18 bases between them.

The chain is built from TRBV4-1 and TRBJ2-3; 8 positions match TRBD1. Germline V gene data show CDR1 as MGHRA and CDR2 as YSYEKL. The CDR3 runs 16 residues. The V segment lost 4 bases and the J segment 8 bases; nucleotides outside the gene matches: 14. The CDR3 loop is CASSLLLGQGARTQYF. The CDR3 nucleotides read TGCGCCAGCAGCCTCTTGCTTGGACAGGGTGCTCGTACGCAGTATTTT.

The chain recombines TRBV5-1 with TRBJ1-1, with D unclear. The V gene's germline CDR1 is SGHRS and CDR2 YFSETQ. There are 14 residues in the CDR3. Trimming cost V 0 bases and J 1 base, with 7 bases left between them. CDR3 loop: CASSLGAENTEAFF. The CDR3 DNA reads TGCGCCAGCAGCTTGGGGGCAGAGAACACTGAAGCTTTCTTT.

The chain employs TRBV7-6 and TRBJ1-1; 8 bases fit TRBD1. CDR3 length: 14 amino acids. V dropped 4 bases and J dropped 4; count of bases not matched to a gene: 5. From germline, CDR1 is SGHVS and CDR2 FNYEAQ. Here the CDR3 reads CASSSRQGTTEAFF. The CDR3 DNA reads TGTGCCAGCAGCTCGCGACAGGGGACCACTGAAGCTTTCTTT.

The CDR3, as DNA: TGCGCCAGCAGCTTGGCACTCTACAATGAGCAGTTCTTC. Translating gives CASSLALYNEQFF. The J gene is TRBJ2-1, the V gene TRBV5-1; D unclear. This CDR3 is 13 amino acids long. Germline V gene sequence: CDR1 SGHRS, CDR2 YFSETQ. V was trimmed by 0 bases and J by 3 bases, leaving 4 bases between them. Together with reference TRBV5-1 and TRBJ2-1, the CDR3 gives the full variable domain: KAGVTQTPRYLIKTRGQQVTLSCSPISGHRSVSWYQQTPGQGLQFLFEYFSETQRNKGNFPGRFSGRQFSNSRSEMNVSTLELGDSALYLCASSLALYNEQFFGPGTRLTVL.

The chain carries TRBV19 and TRBJ1-2, with 8 bases fitting TRBD1. Germline CDR1 LNHDA, CDR2 SQIVND (reference sequence). The CDR3 is 14 amino acids. V gave up 5 bases and J gave up 6 bases; unmatched junction bases: 8. The CDR3: CASSFTGGPNGYTF. CDR3 bases: TGTGCCAGTAGTTTTACAGGGGGTCCGAATGGCTACACCTTC. Looking up the rest from reference TRBV19 and TRBJ1-2 gives the full variable domain: DGGITQSPKYLFRKEGQNVTLSCEQNLNHDAMYWYRQDPGQGLRLIYYSQIVNDFQKGDIAEGYSVSREKKESFPLTVTSAQKNPTAFYLCASSFTGGPNGYTFGSGTRLTVV.

This chain connects TRBV29-1 to TRBJ2-7, with 10 bases aligning to TRBD1. Per germline, CDR1 SQVTM and CDR2 ANQGSEA. The V and J ends lost 1 base and 5 bases, in that order; junction bases with no gene match: 8. The CDR3 extends over 15 amino acids. This CDR3 is CSVEGEGQGLDEQYF. CDR3 nucleotide sequence: TGCAGCGTTGAAGGGGAGGGACAGGGGCTCGACGAGCAGTACTTC.

This clonotype was found many times. The chain recombines TRBV2 with TRBJ1-2, with 9 positions matching TRBD1. This CDR3 is built from 14 residues. The germline CDR1 and CDR2 sequences are SNHLY and FYNNEI. J was trimmed by 5 bases and V by 5 bases; bases with no gene match: 6. CDR3 nucleotides: TGTGCCAGCAGTCCGGACAGGGGACTATATGGCTACACCTTC. The encoded protein is CASSPDRGLYGYTF. Full variable domain (remainder filled in from reference TRBV2 and TRBJ1-2): EPEVTQTPSHQVTQMGQEVILRCVPISNHLYFYWYRQILGQKVEFLVSFYNNEISEKSEIFDDQFSVERPDGSNFTLKIRSTKLEDSAMYFCASSPDRGLYGYTFGSGTRLTVV.

In its sample, this clonotype was seen a few times. This sequence joins TRBV7-3 and TRBJ1-1; tentative D call: TRBD1 (5 bases). The CDR3 runs 14 residues. V dropped 7 bases and J dropped 0 bases, with 12 bases sitting between them. Germline V gene sequence: CDR1 SGHTA, CDR2 FQGTGA. CDR3 sequence reads: CASTLDSMNTEAFF. CDR3 DNA: TGTGCCAGCACCCTAGACAGCATGAACACTGAAGCTTTCTTT. The full variable domain, in which reference TRBV7-3 and TRBJ1-1 provide the parts outside the CDR3, is GAGVSQTPSNKVTEKGKYVELRCDPISGHTALYWYRQSLGQGPEFLIYFQGTGAADDSGLPNDRFFAVRPEGSVSTLKIQRTERGDSAVYLCASTLDSMNTEAFFGQGTRLTVV.

V gene TRBV27 combines with J gene TRBJ2-5; D is uncertain. The CDR3 totals 12 residues. CDR1 is MNHEY, CDR2 SMNVEV, per germline (reference sequence). Trimming removed 5 bases at V and 2 bases at J, with 6 bases between. The CDR3 DNA reads as TGTGCCAGCAGTCAAACTCAAGAGACCCAGTACTTC. As protein: CASSQTQETQYF.

The chain employs TRBV7-9 and TRBJ1-1; no firm D call. CDR3 size: 14 residues. Germline assignment: CDR1 SEHNR and CDR2 FQNEAQ (reference sequence). V gave up 1 base and J gave up 3 bases, with 9 bases separating them. This CDR3 is CASSLGVRDTEAFF. The CDR3 coding sequence is TGTGCCAGCAGCTTAGGGGTTAGGGACACTGAAGCTTTCTTT.